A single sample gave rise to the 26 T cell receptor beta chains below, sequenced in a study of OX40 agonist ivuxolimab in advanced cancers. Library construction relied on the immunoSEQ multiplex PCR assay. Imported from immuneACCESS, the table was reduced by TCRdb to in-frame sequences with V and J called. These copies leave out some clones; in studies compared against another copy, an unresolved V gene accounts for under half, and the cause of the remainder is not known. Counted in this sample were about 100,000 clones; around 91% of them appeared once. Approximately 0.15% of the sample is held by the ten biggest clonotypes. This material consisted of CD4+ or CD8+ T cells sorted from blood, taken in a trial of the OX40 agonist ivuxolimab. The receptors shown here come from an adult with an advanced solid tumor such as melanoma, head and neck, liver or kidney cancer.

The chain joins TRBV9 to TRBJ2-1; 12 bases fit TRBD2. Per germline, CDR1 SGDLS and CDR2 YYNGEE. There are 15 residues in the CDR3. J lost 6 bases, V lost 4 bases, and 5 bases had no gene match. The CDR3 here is CASSTLAGGANEQFF. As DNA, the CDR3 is TGTGCCAGCAGCACCCTAGCGGGAGGGGCCAATGAGCAGTTCTTC.

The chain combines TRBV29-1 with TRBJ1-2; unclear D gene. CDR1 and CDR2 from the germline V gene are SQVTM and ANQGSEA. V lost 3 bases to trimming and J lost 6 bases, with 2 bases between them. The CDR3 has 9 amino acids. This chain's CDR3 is CSVDHGYTF. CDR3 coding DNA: TGCAGCGTTGATCATGGCTACACCTTC.

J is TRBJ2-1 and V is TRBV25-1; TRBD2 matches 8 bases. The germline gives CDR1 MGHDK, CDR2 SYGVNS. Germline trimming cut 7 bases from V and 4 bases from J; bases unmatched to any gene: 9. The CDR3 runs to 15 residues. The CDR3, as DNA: TGTGCCAGCATAGCGGGGCGGGGGTTTTACAATGAGCAGTTCTTC. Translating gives CASIAGRGFYNEQFF.

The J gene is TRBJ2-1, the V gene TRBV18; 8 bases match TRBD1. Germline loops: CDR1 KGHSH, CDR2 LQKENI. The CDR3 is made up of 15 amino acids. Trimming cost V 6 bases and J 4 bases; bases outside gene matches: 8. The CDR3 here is CASSTDRGGYNEQFF. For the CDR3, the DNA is TGTGCCAGCTCGACCGACAGGGGTGGGTACAATGAGCAGTTCTTC. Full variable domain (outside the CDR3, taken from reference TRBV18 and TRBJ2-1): NAGVMQNPRHLVRRRGQEARLRCSPMKGHSHVYWYRQLPEEGLKFMVYLQKENIIDESGMPKERFSAEFPKEGPSILRIQQVVRGDSAAYFCASSTDRGGYNEQFFGPGTRLTVL.

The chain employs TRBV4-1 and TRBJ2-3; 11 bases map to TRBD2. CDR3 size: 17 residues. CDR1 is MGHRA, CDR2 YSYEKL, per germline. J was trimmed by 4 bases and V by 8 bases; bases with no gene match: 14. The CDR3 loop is CASGTSGFPQDADTQYF. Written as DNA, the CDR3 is TGCGCCAGCGGGACTAGCGGCTTCCCGCAAGACGCAGATACGCAGTATTTT.

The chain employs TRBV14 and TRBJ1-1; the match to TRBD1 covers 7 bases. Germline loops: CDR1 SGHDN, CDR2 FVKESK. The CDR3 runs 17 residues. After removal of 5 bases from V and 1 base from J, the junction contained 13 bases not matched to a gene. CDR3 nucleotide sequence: TGTGCCAGCAGCAAGGACCTATTCAACAGGGGGAACACTGAAGCTTTCTTT. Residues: CASSKDLFNRGNTEAFF.

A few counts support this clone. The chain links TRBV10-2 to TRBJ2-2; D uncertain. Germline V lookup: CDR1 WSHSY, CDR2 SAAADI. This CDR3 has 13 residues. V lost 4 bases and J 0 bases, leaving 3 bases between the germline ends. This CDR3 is CASSGTNTGELFF. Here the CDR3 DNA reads TGCGCCAGCAGTGGAACGAACACCGGGGAGCTGTTTTTT.

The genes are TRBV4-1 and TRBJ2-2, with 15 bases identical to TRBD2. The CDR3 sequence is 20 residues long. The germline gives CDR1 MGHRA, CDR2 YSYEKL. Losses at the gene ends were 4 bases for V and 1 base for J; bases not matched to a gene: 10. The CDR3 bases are TGCGCCAGCAGCCCATCTGTCGGACTAGCGGGAGGGCTGAACACCGGGGAGCTGTTTTTT. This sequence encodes CASSPSVGLAGGLNTGELFF.

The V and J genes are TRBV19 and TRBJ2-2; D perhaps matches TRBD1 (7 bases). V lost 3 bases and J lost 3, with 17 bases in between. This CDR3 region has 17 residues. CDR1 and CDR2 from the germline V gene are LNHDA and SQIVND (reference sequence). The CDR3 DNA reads TGTGCCAGTAGTATTAGCAACAGGGGAGGATACACCGGGGAGCTGTTTTTT. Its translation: CASSISNRGGYTGELFF.

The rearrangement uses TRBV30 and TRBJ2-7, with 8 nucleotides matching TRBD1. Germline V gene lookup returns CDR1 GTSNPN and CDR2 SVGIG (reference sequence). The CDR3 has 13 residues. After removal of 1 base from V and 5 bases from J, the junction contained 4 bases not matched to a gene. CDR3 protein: CAWSGAGGHEQYF. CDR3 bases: TGTGCCTGGAGTGGGGCAGGGGGCCACGAGCAGTACTTC.

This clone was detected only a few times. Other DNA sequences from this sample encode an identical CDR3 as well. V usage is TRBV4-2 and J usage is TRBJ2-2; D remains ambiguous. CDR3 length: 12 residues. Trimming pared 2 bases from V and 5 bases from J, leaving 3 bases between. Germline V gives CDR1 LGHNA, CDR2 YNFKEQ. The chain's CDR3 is CASSQPTGELFF. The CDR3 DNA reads TGTGCCAGCAGCCAACCTACCGGGGAGCTGTTTTTT.

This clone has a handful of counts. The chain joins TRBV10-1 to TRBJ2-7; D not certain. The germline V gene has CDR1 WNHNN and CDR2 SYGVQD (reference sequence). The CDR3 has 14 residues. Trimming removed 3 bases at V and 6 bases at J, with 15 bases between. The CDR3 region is CASSDILAASEQYF. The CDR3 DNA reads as TGCGCCAGCAGTGATATTCTCGCCGCCTCCGAGCAGTACTTC.

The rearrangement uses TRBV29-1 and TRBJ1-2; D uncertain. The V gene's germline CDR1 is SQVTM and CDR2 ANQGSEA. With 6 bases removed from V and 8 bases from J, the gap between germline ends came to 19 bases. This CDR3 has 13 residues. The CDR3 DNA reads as TGCAGCGTCTTAAACACTGGGTCGAGGGGCTACACCTTC. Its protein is CSVLNTGSRGYTF. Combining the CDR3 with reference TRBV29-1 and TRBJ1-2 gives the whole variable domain SAVISQKPSRDICQRGTSLTIQCQVDSQVTMMFWYRQQPGQSLTLIATANQGSEATYESGFVIDKFPISRPNLTFSTLTVSNMSPEDSSIYLCSVLNTGSRGYTFGSGTRLTVV.

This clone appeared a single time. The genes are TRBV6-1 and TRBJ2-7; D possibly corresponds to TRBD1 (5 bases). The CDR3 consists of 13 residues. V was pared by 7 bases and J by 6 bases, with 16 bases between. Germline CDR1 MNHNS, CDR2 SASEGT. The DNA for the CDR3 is TGTGCCAGCACCCCGCCCAGGGCCCGCGAGCAGTACTTC. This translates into CASTPPRAREQYF.

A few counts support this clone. As DNA, the CDR3 is TGTGCCAGCAGCACACGTCTCGCTAACTATGGCTACACCTTC. It yields the protein CASSTRLANYGYTF. The V and J genes are TRBV11-2 and TRBJ1-2; no clear D. The germline V and J ends were trimmed by 5 bases and 0 bases, with 10 bases remaining between them. Germline V CDR1 and CDR2: SGHAT, FQNNGV. The length of the CDR3 is 14 residues. Supplemented by reference TRBV11-2 and TRBJ1-2, the full variable domain reads EAGVAQSPRYKIIEKRQSVAFWCNPISGHATLYWYQQILGQGPKLLIQFQNNGVVDDSQLPKDRFSAERLKGVDSTLKIQPAKLEDSAVYLCASSTRLANYGYTFGSGTRLTVV.

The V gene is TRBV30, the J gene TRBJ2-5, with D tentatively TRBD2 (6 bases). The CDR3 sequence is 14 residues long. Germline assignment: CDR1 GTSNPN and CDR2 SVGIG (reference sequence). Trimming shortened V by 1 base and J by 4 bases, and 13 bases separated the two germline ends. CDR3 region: CAWSGGPGVETQYF. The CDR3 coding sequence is TGTGCCTGGAGTGGCGGACCGGGGGTAGAGACCCAGTACTTC.

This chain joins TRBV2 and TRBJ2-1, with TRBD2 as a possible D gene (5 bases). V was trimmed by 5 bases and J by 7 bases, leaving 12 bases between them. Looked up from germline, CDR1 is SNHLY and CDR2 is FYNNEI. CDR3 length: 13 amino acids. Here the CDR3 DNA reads TGTGCCAGCAGTAGAAGGAGGAAGAATGAGCAGTTCTTC. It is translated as CASSRRRKNEQFF.

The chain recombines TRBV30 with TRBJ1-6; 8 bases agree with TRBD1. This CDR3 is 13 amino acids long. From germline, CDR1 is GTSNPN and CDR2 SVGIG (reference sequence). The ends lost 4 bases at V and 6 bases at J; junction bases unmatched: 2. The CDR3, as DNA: TGTGCCTGGACCAGGGGGCGTAATTCACCCCTCCACTTT. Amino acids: CAWTRGRNSPLHF.

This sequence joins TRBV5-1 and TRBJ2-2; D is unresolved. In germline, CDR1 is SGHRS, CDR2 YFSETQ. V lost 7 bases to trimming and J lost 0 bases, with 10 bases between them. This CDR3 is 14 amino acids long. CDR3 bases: TGCGCCAGCCATGACCCCGCGAACACCGGGGAGCTGTTTTTT. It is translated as CASHDPANTGELFF.

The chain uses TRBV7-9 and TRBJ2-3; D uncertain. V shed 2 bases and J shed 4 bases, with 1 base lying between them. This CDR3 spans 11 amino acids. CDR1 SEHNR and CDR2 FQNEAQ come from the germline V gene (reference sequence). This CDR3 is CASSLPDTQYF. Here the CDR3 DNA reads TGTGCCAGCAGCTTACCAGATACGCAGTATTTT.

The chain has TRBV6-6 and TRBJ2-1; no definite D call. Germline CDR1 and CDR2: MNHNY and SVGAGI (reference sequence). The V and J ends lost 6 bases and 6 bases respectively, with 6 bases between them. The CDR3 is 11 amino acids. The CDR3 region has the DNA TGTGCCAGCAGCTCTCGCAATGAGCAGTTCTTC. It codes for CASSSRNEQFF.

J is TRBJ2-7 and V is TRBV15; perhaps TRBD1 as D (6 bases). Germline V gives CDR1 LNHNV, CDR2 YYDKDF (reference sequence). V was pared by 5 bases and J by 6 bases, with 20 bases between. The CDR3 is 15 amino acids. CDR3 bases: TGTGCCACCAGCCTCAAGCCCAGGGGAGATGGCGAGCAGTACTTC. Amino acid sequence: CATSLKPRGDGEQYF.

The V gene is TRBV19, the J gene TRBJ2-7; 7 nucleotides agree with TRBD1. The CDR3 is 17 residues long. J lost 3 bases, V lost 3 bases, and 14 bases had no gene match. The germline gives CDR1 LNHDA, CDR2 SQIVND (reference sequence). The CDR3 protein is CASSMIRTPGQLYEQYF. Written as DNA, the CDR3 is TGTGCCAGTAGTATGATCCGCACGCCGGGACAGCTCTACGAGCAGTACTTC. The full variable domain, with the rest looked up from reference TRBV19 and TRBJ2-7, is DGGITQSPKYLFRKEGQNVTLSCEQNLNHDAMYWYRQDPGQGLRLIYYSQIVNDFQKGDIAEGYSVSREKKESFPLTVTSAQKNPTAFYLCASSMIRTPGQLYEQYFGPGTRLTVT.

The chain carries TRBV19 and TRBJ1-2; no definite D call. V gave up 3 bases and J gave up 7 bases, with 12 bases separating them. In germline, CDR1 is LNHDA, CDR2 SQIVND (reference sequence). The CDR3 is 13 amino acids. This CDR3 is CASSIRQVGGYTF. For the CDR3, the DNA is TGTGCCAGTAGTATTCGGCAGGTTGGTGGCTACACCTTC.

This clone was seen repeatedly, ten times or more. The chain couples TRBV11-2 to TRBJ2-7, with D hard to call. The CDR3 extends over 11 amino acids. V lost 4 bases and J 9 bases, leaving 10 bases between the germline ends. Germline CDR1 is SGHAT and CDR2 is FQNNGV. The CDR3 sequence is CASSSRRVQYF. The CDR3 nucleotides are TGTGCCAGCAGCTCGCGAAGGGTGCAGTACTTC.

The CDR3 protein is CASSTRWVAGNTIYF. CDR3 nucleotide sequence: TGTGCCAGCAGTACTCGTTGGGTGGCCGGAAACACCATATATTTT. The chain has TRBV11-2 and TRBJ1-3; D unresolved. CDR1 is SGHAT and CDR2 is FQNNGV in the germline V gene. The V end was cut by 6 bases, the J end by 4 bases, with 16 bases between. This CDR3 spans 15 amino acids.